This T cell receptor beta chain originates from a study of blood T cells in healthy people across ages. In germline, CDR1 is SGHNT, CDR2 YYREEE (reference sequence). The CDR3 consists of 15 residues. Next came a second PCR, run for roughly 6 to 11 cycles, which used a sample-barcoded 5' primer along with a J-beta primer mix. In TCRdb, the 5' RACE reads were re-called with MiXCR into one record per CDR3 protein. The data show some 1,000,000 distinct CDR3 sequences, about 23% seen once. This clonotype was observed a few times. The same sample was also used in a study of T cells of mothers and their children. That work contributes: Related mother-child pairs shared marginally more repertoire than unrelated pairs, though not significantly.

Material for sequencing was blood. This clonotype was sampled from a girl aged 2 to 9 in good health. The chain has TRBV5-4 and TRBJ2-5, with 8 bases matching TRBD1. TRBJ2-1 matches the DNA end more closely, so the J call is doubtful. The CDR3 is CASSTGQAKDNEQFF. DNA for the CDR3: TGTGCCAGCAGCACGGGACAGGCCAAAGACAATGAGCAGTTCTTC.